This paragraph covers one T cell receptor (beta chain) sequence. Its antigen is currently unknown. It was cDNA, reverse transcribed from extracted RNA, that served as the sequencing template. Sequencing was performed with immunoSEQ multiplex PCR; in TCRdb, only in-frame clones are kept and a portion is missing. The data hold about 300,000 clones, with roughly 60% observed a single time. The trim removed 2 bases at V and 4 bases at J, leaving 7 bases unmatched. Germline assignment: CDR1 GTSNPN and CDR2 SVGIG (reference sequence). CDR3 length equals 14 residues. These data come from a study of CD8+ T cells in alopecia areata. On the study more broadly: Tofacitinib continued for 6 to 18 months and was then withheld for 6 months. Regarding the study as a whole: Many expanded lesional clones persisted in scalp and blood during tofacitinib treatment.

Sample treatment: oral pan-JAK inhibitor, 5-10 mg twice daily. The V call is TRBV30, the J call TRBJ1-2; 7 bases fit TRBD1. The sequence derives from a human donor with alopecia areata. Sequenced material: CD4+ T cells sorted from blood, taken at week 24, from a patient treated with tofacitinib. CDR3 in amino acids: CAWSSNRGGYGYTF. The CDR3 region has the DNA TGTGCCTGGAGTTCGAACAGGGGAGGCTATGGCTACACCTTC.